Listed below are T cell receptor beta chains from one sample, sequenced in a study of blood T cell repertoires in COVID-19. Libraries were prepared by immunoSEQ multiplex PCR; TCRdb keeps only in-frame clonotypes and omits some of them. This table has around 190,000 clones, 76% appearing once. The sequenced sample was PBMCs or T cells enriched from blood (not recorded which). These receptors all come from a woman in her fifties or sixties with acute COVID-19. CDR3s include the opening cysteine and the closing phenylalanine or tryptophan. The order of the fields is J gene, V gene, D gene, clone size, CDR3 DNA, CDR3 protein. D genes are given only for firm matches. Not every row has a clone size; where given, it reads once, few, many or a size class.

J gene: TRBJ1-3
V gene: TRBV25-1
D gene: .
clone size: .
CDR3 DNA: TGTGCCAGCAGTGAATCCTTTGGGGGCCTCTTCGGAAACACCATATATTTT
CDR3 protein: CASSESFGGLFGNTIYF

J gene: TRBJ1-1
V gene: TRBV2
D gene: .
clone size: .
CDR3 DNA: TGTGCCAGGTCACAGGGTATCACTGAAGCTTTCTTT
CDR3 protein: CARSQGITEAFF

J gene: TRBJ1-4
V gene: TRBV18
D gene: TRBD1
clone size: .
CDR3 DNA: TGTGCCAGCTTAAATACAGGGGATGAAAAACTGTTTTTT
CDR3 protein: CASLNTGDEKLFF

J gene: TRBJ1-2
V gene: TRBV5-6
D gene: .
clone size: .
CDR3 DNA: TGTGCCAGCAGCTTGGATGGCAGCGGGCCGGGTGGCTACACCTTC
CDR3 protein: CASSLDGSGPGGYTF

J gene: TRBJ1-1
V gene: TRBV6-5
D gene: TRBD1
clone size: .
CDR3 DNA: TGTGCCAGCAGTTACTCAGACAGGGGGCGGAGTGAAGCTTTCTTT
CDR3 protein: CASSYSDRGRSEAFF

J gene: TRBJ1-6
V gene: TRBV28
D gene: TRBD1
clone size: .
CDR3 DNA: TGTGCCAGCAGTCCTAACTCAGGGGGAAGGGCACCCCTCCACTTT
CDR3 protein: CASSPNSGGRAPLHF

J gene: TRBJ1-2
V gene: TRBV18
D gene: TRBD1
clone size: .
CDR3 DNA: TGTGCCAGCTCGCGTGACAGGGGAGCTAACTATGGCTACACCTTC
CDR3 protein: CASSRDRGANYGYTF

J gene: TRBJ1-2
V gene: TRBV7-8
D gene: .
clone size: .
CDR3 DNA: TGTGCCAGCAGCTCCAGGACAGTAACAAACTATGGCTACACCTTC
CDR3 protein: CASSSRTVTNYGYTF

J gene: TRBJ2-3
V gene: TRBV5-1
D gene: TRBD2
clone size: .
CDR3 DNA: TGCGCCAGCAGCTTCACTAGCGGACCGACAGATACGCAGTATTTT
CDR3 protein: CASSFTSGPTDTQYF

J gene: TRBJ1-2
V gene: TRBV28
D gene: .
clone size: .
CDR3 DNA: TGTGCCAGCAGCCGGACCGGACAGCCTCGCTATGGCTACACCTTC
CDR3 protein: CASSRTGQPRYGYTF

J gene: TRBJ1-2
V gene: TRBV28
D gene: .
clone size: .
CDR3 DNA: TGTGCCAGCAGCACCACAATTAACTATGGCTACACCTTC
CDR3 protein: CASSTTINYGYTF

J gene: TRBJ1-3
V gene: TRBV7-9
D gene: .
clone size: .
CDR3 DNA: TGTGCCAGCAGCTTAGGAGTACAGAGCACCTCCGGAAACACCATATATTTT
CDR3 protein: CASSLGVQSTSGNTIYF

J gene: TRBJ2-5
V gene: TRBV2
D gene: .
clone size: .
CDR3 DNA: TGTGCCAGCAGTTCACAGGGTCCCCAAGAGACCCAGTACTTC
CDR3 protein: CASSSQGPQETQYF

J gene: TRBJ1-1
V gene: TRBV4-3
D gene: .
clone size: many
CDR3 DNA: TGCGCCAGCAGCCAAGATCGCCAGCTAACTATTGAAGCTTTCTTT
CDR3 protein: CASSQDRQLTIEAFF

J gene: TRBJ2-5
V gene: TRBV6-5
D gene: TRBD1
clone size: .
CDR3 DNA: TGTGCCAGCAGTTACTTTGGACAGGCACAAGAGACCCAGTACTTC
CDR3 protein: CASSYFGQAQETQYF

J gene: TRBJ2-3
V gene: TRBV7-9
D gene: .
clone size: few
CDR3 DNA: TGTGCCAGCAGCTGGGAGAACTTTGGTACAGATACGCAGTATTTT
CDR3 protein: CASSWENFGTDTQYF

J gene: TRBJ1-2
V gene: TRBV6-5
D gene: .
clone size: .
CDR3 DNA: TGTGCCACCTCTGATGGGGGGAGGGATGACTATGGCTACACCTTC
CDR3 protein: CATSDGGRDDYGYTF

J gene: TRBJ1-4
V gene: TRBV28
D gene: .
clone size: .
CDR3 DNA: TGTGCCAGCCGAGCAGGGGTCGCAACTAATGAAAAACTGTTTTTT
CDR3 protein: CASRAGVATNEKLFF

J gene: TRBJ1-3
V gene: TRBV6-5
D gene: TRBD1
clone size: .
CDR3 DNA: TGTGCCAGCAGCTCCGGGACAGGGTCTGGAAACACCATATATTTT
CDR3 protein: CASSSGTGSGNTIYF

J gene: TRBJ1-1
V gene: TRBV5-1
D gene: .
clone size: .
CDR3 DNA: TGCGCCAGCAGCGTAACAGGGAACACTGAAGCTTTCTTT
CDR3 protein: CASSVTGNTEAFF

J gene: TRBJ2-2
V gene: TRBV5-1
D gene: .
clone size: .
CDR3 DNA: TGCGCCAGCAGCTTGTTGTTAGCGACGGCCGGGGAGCTGTTTTTT
CDR3 protein: CASSLLLATAGELFF

J gene: TRBJ2-1
V gene: TRBV2
D gene: .
clone size: once
CDR3 DNA: TGTGCCGGTGGAGGGATGAACCGTTACAATGAGCAGTTCTTC
CDR3 protein: CAGGGMNRYNEQFF

J gene: TRBJ2-1
V gene: TRBV7-9
D gene: TRBD2
clone size: .
CDR3 DNA: TGTGCCAGCAGCTTAGTTTGGAATAGCGGGGGATACAATGAGCAGTTCTTC
CDR3 protein: CASSLVWNSGGYNEQFF

J gene: TRBJ2-2
V gene: TRBV29-1
D gene: TRBD2
clone size: few
CDR3 DNA: TGCAGCGTTGAGCTAGCGGGTTGGACCGGGGAGCTGTTTTTT
CDR3 protein: CSVELAGWTGELFF

J gene: TRBJ2-3
V gene: TRBV19
D gene: TRBD2
clone size: few
CDR3 DNA: TGTGCCAGTACCCTACATAGCGGGGGGGCCTCAGATACGCAGTATTTT
CDR3 protein: CASTLHSGGASDTQYF

J gene: TRBJ1-2
V gene: TRBV20-1
D gene: TRBD1
clone size: .
CDR3 DNA: TGCAGTGCTAGAAGGGGACAGGGTCTTTTCTTC
CDR3 protein: CSARRGQGLFF